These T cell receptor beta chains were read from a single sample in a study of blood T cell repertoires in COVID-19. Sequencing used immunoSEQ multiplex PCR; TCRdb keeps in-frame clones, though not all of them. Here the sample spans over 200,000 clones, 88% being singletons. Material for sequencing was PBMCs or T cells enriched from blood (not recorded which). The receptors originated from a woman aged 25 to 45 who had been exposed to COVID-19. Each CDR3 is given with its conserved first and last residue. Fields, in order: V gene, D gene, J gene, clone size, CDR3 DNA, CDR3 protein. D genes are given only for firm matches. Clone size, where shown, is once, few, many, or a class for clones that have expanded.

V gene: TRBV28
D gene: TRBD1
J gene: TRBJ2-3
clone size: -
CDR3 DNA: TGTGCCAGCAGTTTCGGGACAGGGCAGGCCACAGATACGCAGTATTTT
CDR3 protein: CASSFGTGQATDTQYF

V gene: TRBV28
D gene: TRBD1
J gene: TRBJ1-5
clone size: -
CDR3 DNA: TGTGCCAGCCGGGCAGGGGGCGAGGGACCTAATCAGCCCCAGCATTTT
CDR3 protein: CASRAGGEGPNQPQHF

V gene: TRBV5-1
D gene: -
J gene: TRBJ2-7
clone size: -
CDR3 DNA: TGCGCCAGCAGCCCCCTTTTGGGGCGATTGCCTCACGAGCAGTACTTC
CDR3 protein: CASSPLLGRLPHEQYF

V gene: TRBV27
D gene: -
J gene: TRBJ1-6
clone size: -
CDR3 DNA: TGTGCCAGCAGTTCGGGGGGTCCTTCACCCCTCCACTTT
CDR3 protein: CASSSGGPSPLHF

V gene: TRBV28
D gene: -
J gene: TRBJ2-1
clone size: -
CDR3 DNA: TGTGCCAGCACTCAGACAAATGCCAATGAGCAGTTCTTC
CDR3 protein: CASTQTNANEQFF

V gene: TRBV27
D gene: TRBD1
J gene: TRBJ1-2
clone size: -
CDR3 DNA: TGTGCCACGGGGGACAGTACGGGGTATGGCTACACCTTC
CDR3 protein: CATGDSTGYGYTF

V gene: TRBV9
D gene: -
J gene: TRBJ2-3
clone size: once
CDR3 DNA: TGTGCCAGCAGCCCGTGGGCCGTTGCCTTTGATACGCAGTATTTT
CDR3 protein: CASSPWAVAFDTQYF

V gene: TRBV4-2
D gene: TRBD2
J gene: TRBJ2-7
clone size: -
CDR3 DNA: TGTGCCAGCAGCCAAGTCATTGGTCGGGAGGGCGGCGAGCAGTACTTC
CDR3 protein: CASSQVIGREGGEQYF

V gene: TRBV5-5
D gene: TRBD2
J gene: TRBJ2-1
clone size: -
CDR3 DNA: TGTGCCAGCAGCTTTTTTCCTTTGGGGACTAGCGGGAGCAATGAGCAGTTCTTC
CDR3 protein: CASSFFPLGTSGSNEQFF

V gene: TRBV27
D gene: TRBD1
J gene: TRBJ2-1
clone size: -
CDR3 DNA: TGTGCCAGCAGTTCCACAGGGGACAATGAGCAGTTCTTC
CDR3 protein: CASSSTGDNEQFF

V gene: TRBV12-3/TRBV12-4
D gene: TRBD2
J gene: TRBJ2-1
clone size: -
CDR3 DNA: TGTGCCAGCAGTTTCGGGGGGGGAGCGGAGCAGTTCTTC
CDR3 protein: CASSFGGGAEQFF

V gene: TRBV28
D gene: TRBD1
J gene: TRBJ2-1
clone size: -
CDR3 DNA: TGTGCCAGCAGTCAAAGACAGGGGATCCGGAATGAGCAGTTCTTC
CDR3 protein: CASSQRQGIRNEQFF

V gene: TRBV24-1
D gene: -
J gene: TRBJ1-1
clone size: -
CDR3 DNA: TGTGCCACCAGTGATTTCGTTTTGGGACATTTGAACACTGAAGCTTTCTTT
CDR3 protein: CATSDFVLGHLNTEAFF

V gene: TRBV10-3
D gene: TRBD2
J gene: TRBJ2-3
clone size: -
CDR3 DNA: TGTGCCATCAGTGAGAATCTGGCGGGAGGTAGCACAGATACGCAGTATTTT
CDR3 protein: CAISENLAGGSTDTQYF

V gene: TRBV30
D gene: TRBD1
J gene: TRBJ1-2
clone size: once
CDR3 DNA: TGTGCCTGGAGTGGGGACAGCGGCTACACCTTC
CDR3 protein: CAWSGDSGYTF

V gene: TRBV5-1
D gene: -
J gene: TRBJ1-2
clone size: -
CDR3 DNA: TGCGCCAGCAGCTTGGACTCTAACTATGGCTACACCTTC
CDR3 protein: CASSLDSNYGYTF

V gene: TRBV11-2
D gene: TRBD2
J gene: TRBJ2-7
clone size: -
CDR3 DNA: TGTGCCAGCACCGCCTACGGGTCTAGCGGTTCCTACGAGCAGTACTTC
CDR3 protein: CASTAYGSSGSYEQYF

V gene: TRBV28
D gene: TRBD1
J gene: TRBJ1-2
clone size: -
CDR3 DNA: TGTGCCAGCAGTTTGGGGACAGGGTTTTATGGCTACACCTTC
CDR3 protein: CASSLGTGFYGYTF

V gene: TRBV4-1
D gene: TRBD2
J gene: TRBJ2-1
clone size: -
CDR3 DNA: TGCGCCAGCAGCCCCCACCCTAGCGGGAATTACAATGAGCAGTTCTTC
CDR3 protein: CASSPHPSGNYNEQFF

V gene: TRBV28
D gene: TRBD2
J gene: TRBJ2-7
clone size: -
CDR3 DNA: TGTGCCAGCAGGCCCTTGACTAGCGGGCATTCCTACGAGCAGTACTTC
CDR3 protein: CASRPLTSGHSYEQYF

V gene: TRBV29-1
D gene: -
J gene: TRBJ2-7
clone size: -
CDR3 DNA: TGCAGCGTTGAAGATCGGTCAGGGCTTACCTACGAGCAGTACTTC
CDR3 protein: CSVEDRSGLTYEQYF

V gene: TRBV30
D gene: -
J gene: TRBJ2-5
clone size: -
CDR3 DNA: TGTGCCTGGGGGGGTAGCGAGACCCAGTACTTC
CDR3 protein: CAWGGSETQYF

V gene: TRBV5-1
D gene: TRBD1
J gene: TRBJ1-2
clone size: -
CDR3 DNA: TGCGCCAGCAGCTACGGACAGGGGGCGGGAGGCTACACCTTC
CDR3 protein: CASSYGQGAGGYTF

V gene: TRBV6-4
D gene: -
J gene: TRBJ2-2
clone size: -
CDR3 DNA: TGTGCCAGCAGTGACTTTCGGGAACTCAACACCGGGGAGCTGTTTTTT
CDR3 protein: CASSDFRELNTGELFF

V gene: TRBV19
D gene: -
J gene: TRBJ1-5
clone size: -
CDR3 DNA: TGTGCCAGTACCTCCCGTAGGGTAGACAGGCCACTGGCCAATCAGCCCCAGCATTTT
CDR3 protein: CASTSRRVDRPLANQPQHF

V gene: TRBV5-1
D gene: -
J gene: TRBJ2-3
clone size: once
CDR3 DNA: TGCGCCAGCAGCTCGGCCGGGGTCAACACAGATACGCAGTATTTT
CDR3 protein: CASSSAGVNTDTQYF

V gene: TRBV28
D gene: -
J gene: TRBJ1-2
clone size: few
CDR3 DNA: TGTGCCAGCAGTTCCGAAGGACAGCTCTATGGCTACACCTTC
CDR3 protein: CASSSEGQLYGYTF

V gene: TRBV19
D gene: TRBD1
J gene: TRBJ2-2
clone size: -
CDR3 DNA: TGTGCCAGTAGTATAGATCGAGGGGGCGTGGACACCGGGGAGCTGTTTTTT
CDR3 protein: CASSIDRGGVDTGELFF

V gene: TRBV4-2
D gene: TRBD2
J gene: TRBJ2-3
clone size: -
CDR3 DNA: TGTGCCAGCAGCCAATCCCTAGCGGGAGGGCCTGGCACAGATACGCAGTATTTT
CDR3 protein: CASSQSLAGGPGTDTQYF

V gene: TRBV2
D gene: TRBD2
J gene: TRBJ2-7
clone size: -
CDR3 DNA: TGTGCCAGCCGGGACTATACCTACGAGCAGTACTTC
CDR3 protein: CASRDYTYEQYF

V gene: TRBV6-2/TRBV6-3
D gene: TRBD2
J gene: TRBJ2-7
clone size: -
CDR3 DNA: TGTGCCAGCAGTTCTCACCGTACTAGCGGCCAGACCTACGAGCAGTACTTC
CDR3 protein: CASSSHRTSGQTYEQYF

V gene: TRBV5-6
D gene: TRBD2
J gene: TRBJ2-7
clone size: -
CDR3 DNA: TGTGCCAGCAGCTTGCCTAGCGGGAGTTACGAGCAGTACTTC
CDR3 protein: CASSLPSGSYEQYF

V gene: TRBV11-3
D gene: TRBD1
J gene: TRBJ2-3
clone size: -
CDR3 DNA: TGTGCCAGCAGCTTCGAGGGGGCGGATACGCAGTATTTT
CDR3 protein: CASSFEGADTQYF

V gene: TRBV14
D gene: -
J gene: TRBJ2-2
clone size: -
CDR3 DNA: TGTGCCAGCAGCCAAGTGACATCCTTTTCGACCGGGGAGCTGTTTTTT
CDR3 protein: CASSQVTSFSTGELFF

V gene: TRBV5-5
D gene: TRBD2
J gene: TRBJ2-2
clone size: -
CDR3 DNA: TGTGCCAGCAGCCTGGGACTAGGGGTAACCGGGGAGCTGTTTTTT
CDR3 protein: CASSLGLGVTGELFF

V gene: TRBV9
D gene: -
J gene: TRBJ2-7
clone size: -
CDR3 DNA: TGTGCCAGCAGCCCCCGATCCCAGGGGATCGAGCAGTACTTC
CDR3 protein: CASSPRSQGIEQYF

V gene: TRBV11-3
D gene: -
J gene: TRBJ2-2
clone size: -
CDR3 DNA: TGTGCCAGCAGCTTAGTGGCCTTAAACACCGGGGAGCTGTTTTTT
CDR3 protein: CASSLVALNTGELFF

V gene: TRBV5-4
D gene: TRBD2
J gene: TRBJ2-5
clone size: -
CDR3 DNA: TGTGCCCTTCAAACTGGGACTAGCGGGAGGGCCACTGAGACCCAGTACTTC
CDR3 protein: CALQTGTSGRATETQYF

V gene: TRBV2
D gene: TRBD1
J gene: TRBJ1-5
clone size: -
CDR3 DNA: TGTGCCAGCAGCCAAGGACAGGGGTCTCAGCCCCAGCATTTT
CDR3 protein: CASSQGQGSQPQHF

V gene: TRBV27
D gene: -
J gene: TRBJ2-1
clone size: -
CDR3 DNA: TGTGCCAGCAGTTTAAGTAGCCCTTACAATGAGCAGTTCTTC
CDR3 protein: CASSLSSPYNEQFF

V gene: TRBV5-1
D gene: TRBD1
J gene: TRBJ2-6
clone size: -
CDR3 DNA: TGCGCCAGCAGCCGGGGACAGGGGGCGCCTGGGGCCAACGTCCTGACTTTC
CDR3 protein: CASSRGQGAPGANVLTF

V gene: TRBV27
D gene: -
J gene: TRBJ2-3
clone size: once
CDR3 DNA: TGTGCCAGCTGGGGGGGCTCAGATACGCAGTATTTT
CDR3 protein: CASWGGSDTQYF

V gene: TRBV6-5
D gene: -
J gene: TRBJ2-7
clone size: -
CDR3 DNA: TGTGCCAGCAGTTATGGGGGCGTAATCTCTCGAGAGCAGTACTTC
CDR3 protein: CASSYGGVISREQYF

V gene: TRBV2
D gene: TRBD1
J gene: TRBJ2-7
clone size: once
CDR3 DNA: TGTGCCAGCAGTGCGGCAGGGGGCGAGCAGTACTTC
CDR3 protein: CASSAAGGEQYF

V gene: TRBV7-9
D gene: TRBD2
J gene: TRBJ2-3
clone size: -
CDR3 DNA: TGTGCCAGCAGCCGGGGGACTAGTAGAGGAACTACGCAGTATTTT
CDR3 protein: CASSRGTSRGTTQYF

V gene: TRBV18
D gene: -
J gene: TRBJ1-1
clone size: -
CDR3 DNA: TGTGCCAGCTCACCACCGACAAGTATAGGGGTTGAAGCTTTCTTT
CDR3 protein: CASSPPTSIGVEAFF

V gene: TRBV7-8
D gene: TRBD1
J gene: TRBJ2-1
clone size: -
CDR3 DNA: TGTGCCAGCAGCAGCCGACAGGGGGCAAAAGGTGAGCAGTTCTTC
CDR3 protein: CASSSRQGAKGEQFF

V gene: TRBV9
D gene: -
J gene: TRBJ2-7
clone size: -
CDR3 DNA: TGTGCCAGCAGCGTAGGGGGGGAGTCCTACGAGCAGTACTTC
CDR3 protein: CASSVGGESYEQYF

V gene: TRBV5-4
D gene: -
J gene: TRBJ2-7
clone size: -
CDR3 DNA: TGTGCCAGCAGCGGAGCGGGCCGGTGGAACGAGCAGTACTTC
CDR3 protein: CASSGAGRWNEQYF

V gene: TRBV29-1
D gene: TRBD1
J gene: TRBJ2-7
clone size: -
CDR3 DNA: TGCAGCGTTGAATTAGGGGACAGAGGCTACGAGCAGTACTTC
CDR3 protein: CSVELGDRGYEQYF

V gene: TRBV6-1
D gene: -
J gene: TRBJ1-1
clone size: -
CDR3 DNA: TGTGCCAGCAGTGAAGCATCAGGCTGGAACACTGAAGCTTTCTTT
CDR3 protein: CASSEASGWNTEAFF

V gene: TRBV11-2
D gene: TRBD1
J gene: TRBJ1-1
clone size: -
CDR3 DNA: TGTGCCAGCAGCCCCAGACAGGGGAAGTATGGGGACACTGAAGCTTTCTTT
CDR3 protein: CASSPRQGKYGDTEAFF